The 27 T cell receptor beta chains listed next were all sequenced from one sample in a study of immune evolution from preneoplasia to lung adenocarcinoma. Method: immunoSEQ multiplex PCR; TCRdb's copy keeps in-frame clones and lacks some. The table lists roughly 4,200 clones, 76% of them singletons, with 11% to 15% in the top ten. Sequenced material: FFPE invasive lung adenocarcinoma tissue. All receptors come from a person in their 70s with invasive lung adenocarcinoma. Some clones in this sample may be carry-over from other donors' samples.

The CDR3, as DNA: TGTGCCAGTAGCCCCGGGTCTAACTATGGCTACACCTTC. Its protein product is CASSPGSNYGYTF. This chain uses TRBV19 with TRBJ1-2; D is uncertain. The germline V gene has CDR1 LNHDA and CDR2 SQIVND (reference sequence). V was trimmed by 6 bases and J by 0 bases, leaving 8 bases between them. The CDR3 loop spans 13 amino acids.

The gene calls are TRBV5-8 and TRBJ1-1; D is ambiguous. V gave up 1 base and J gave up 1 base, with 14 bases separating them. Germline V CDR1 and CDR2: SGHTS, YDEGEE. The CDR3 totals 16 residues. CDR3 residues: CASSLYRVTPNTEAFF. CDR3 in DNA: TGTGCCAGCAGCTTGTATAGGGTGACACCGAACACTGAAGCTTTCTTT.

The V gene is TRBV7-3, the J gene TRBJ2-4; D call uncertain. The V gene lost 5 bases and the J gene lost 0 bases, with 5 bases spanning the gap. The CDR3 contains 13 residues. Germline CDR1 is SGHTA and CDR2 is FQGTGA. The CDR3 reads CASSPQAKNIQYF. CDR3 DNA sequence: TGTGCCAGCAGCCCCCAAGCCAAAAACATTCAGTACTTC.

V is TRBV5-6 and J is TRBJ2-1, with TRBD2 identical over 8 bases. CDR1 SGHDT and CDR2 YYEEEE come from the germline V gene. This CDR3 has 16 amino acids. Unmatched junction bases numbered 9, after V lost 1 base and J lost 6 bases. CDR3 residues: CASSLKPGGVRNEQFF. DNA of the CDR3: TGTGCCAGCAGCTTGAAGCCGGGAGGGGTTCGCAATGAGCAGTTCTTC.

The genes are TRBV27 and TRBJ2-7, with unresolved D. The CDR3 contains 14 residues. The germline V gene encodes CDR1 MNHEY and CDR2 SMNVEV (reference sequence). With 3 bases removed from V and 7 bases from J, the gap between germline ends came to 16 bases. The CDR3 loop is CASSLTAVPREQYF. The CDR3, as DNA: TGTGCCAGCAGTTTGACGGCAGTCCCTAGAGAGCAGTACTTC.

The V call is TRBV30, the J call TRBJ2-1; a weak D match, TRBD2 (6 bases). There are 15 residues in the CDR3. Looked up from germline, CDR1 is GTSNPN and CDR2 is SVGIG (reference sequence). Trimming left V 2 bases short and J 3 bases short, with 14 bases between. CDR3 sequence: CAWSLGRGFYNEQFF. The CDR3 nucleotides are TGTGCCTGGAGTTTGGGGCGGGGATTCTACAATGAGCAGTTCTTC.

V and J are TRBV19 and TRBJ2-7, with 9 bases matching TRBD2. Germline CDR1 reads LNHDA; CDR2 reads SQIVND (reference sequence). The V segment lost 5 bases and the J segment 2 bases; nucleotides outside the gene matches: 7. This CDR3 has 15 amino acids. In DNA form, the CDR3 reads TGTGCCAGTAGTCTCGGGGGACTAGCCGCCTACGAGCAGTACTTC. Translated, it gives CASSLGGLAAYEQYF. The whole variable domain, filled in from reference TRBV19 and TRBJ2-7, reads DGGITQSPKYLFRKEGQNVTLSCEQNLNHDAMYWYRQDPGQGLRLIYYSQIVNDFQKGDIAEGYSVSREKKESFPLTVTSAQKNPTAFYLCASSLGGLAAYEQYFGPGTRLTVT.

CDR3 sequence reads: CASSDPTGKKTQYF. The DNA for the CDR3 is TGTGCCAGCAGTGATCCGACAGGGAAAAAGACCCAGTACTTC. The V and J genes are TRBV6-1 and TRBJ2-5; the match to TRBD1 covers 7 bases. Germline V gene lookup returns CDR1 MNHNS and CDR2 SASEGT. This CDR3 contains 14 residues. Unmatched junction bases numbered 7, after V lost 3 bases and J lost 6 bases.

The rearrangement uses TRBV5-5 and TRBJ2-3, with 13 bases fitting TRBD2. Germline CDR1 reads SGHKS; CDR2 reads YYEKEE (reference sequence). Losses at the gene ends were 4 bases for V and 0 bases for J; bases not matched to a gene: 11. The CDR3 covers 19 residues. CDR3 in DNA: TGTGCCAGCAGCCGGAAGGGACTAGCGGGGAGTTCTAGCACAGATACGCAGTATTTT. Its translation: CASSRKGLAGSSSTDTQYF.

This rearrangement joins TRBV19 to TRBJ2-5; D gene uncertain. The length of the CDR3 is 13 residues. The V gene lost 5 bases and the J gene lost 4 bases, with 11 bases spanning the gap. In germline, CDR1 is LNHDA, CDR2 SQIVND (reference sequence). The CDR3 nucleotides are TGTGCCAGTAGTCTTCATGAAGGAGAGACCCAGTACTTC. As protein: CASSLHEGETQYF.

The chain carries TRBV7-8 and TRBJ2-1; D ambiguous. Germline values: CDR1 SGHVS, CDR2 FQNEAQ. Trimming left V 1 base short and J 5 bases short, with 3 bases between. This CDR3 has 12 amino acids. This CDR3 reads CASSLGNNEQFF. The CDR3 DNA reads TGTGCCAGCAGCTTAGGTAACAATGAGCAGTTCTTC.

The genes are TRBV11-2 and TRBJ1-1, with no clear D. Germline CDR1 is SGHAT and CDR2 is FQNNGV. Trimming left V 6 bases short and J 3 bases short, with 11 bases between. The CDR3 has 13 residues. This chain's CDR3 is CASSLSFYTEAFF. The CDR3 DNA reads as TGTGCCAGCAGTCTTTCCTTCTACACTGAAGCTTTCTTT.

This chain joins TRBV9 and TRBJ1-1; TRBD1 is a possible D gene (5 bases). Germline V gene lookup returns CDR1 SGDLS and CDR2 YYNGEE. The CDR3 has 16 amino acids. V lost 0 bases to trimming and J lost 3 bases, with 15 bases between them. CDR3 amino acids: CASSVGGWGGDTEAFF. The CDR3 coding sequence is TGTGCCAGCAGCGTAGGAGGTTGGGGGGGGGACACTGAAGCTTTCTTT.

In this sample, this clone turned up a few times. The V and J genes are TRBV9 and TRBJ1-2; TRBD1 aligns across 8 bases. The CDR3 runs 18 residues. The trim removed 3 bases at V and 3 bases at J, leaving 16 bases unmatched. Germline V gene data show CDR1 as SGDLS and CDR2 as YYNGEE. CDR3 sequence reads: CASSARTGSLYQDYGYTF. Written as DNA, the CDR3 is TGTGCCAGCAGCGCCCGGACAGGGTCTCTGTATCAAGACTATGGCTACACCTTC.

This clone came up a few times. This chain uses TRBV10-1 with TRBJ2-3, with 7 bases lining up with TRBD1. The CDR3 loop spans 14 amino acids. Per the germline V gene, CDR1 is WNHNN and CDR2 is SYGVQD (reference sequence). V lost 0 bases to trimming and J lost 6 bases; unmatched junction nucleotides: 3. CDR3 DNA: TGCGCCAGCAGTGAGTCACGGGGACAGGATACGCAGTATTTT. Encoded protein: CASSESRGQDTQYF.

CDR3 amino acids: CASSVAWESYEQYF. The CDR3 nucleotides are TGTGCCAGCAGCGTAGCTTGGGAAAGCTACGAGCAGTACTTC. The chain carries TRBV9 and TRBJ2-7; D remains unclear. V lost 0 bases, J lost 3 bases, and 10 bases lay in between. CDR1 is SGDLS, CDR2 YYNGEE, per germline. The CDR3 has 14 amino acids.

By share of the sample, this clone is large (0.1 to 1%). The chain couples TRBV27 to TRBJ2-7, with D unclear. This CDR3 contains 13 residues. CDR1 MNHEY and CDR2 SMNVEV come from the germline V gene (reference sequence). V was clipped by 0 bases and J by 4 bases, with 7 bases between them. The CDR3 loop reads CASSLSSAYEQYF. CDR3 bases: TGTGCCAGCAGTTTATCATCCGCTTACGAGCAGTACTTC.

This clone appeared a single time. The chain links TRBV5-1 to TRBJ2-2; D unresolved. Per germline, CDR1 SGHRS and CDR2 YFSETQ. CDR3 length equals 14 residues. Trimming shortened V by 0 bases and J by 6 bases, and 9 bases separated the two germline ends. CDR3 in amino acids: CASSLATTAGELFF. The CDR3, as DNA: TGCGCCAGCAGCTTGGCGACGACCGCCGGGGAGCTGTTTTTT.

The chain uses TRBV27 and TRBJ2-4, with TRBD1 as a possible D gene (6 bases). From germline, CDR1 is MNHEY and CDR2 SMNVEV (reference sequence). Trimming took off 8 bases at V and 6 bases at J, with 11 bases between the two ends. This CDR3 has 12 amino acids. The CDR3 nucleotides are TGTGCCAGCGCCGACAGGAGAAACATTCAGTACTTC. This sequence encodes CASADRRNIQYF.

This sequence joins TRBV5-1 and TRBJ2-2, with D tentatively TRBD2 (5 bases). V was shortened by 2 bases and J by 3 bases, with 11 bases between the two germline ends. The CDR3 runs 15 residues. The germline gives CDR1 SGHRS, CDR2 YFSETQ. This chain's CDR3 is CASSFTGKDTGELFF. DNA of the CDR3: TGCGCCAGCAGCTTTACCGGGAAGGACACCGGGGAGCTGTTTTTT.

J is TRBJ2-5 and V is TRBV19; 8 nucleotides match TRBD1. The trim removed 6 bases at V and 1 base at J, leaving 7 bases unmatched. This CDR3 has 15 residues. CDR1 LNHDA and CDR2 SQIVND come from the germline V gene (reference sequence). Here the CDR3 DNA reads TGTGCCAGTAGCAGGGGGCAATCCCCCCAAGAGACCCAGTACTTC. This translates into CASSRGQSPQETQYF.

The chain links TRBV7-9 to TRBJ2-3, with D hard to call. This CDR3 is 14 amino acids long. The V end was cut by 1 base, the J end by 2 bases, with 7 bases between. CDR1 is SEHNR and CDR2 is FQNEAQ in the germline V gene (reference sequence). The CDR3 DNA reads TGTGCCAGCAGCTTAGGATCGGCCACAGATACGCAGTATTTT. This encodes CASSLGSATDTQYF.

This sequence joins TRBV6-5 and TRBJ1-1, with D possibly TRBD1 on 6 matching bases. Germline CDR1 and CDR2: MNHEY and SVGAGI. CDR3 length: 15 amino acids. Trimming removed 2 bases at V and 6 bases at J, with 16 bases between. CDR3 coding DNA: TGTGCCAGCAGTTACACGACAGGAGATGAAGCTGAAGCTTTCTTT. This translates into CASSYTTGDEAEAFF.

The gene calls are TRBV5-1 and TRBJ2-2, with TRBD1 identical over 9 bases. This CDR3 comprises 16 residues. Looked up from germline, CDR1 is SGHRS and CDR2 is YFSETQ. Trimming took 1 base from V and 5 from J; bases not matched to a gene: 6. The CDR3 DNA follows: TGCGCCAGCAGCTTGCAGACAGGGGGAGGGACCGGGGAGCTGTTTTTT. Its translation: CASSLQTGGGTGELFF.

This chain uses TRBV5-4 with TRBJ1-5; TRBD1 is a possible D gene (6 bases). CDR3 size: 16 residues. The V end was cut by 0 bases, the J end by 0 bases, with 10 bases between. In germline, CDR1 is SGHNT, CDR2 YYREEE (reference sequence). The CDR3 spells CASSLGGRGSNQPQHF. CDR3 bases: TGTGCCAGCAGCTTGGGGGGCAGGGGTAGCAATCAGCCCCAGCATTTT.

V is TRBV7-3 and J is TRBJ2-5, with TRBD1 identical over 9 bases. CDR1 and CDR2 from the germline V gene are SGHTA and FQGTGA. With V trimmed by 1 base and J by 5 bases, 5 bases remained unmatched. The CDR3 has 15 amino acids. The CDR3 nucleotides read TGTGCCAGCAGCTTAAGAAGCGGACAGGGGGAGACCCAGTACTTC. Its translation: CASSLRSGQGETQYF.

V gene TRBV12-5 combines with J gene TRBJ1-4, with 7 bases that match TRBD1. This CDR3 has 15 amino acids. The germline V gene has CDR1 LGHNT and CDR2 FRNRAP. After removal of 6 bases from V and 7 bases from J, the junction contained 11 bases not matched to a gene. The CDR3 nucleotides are TGTGCTAGTGGACGAACCGGGACAGTGGGTGAAAAACTGTTTTTT. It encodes CASGRTGTVGEKLFF.